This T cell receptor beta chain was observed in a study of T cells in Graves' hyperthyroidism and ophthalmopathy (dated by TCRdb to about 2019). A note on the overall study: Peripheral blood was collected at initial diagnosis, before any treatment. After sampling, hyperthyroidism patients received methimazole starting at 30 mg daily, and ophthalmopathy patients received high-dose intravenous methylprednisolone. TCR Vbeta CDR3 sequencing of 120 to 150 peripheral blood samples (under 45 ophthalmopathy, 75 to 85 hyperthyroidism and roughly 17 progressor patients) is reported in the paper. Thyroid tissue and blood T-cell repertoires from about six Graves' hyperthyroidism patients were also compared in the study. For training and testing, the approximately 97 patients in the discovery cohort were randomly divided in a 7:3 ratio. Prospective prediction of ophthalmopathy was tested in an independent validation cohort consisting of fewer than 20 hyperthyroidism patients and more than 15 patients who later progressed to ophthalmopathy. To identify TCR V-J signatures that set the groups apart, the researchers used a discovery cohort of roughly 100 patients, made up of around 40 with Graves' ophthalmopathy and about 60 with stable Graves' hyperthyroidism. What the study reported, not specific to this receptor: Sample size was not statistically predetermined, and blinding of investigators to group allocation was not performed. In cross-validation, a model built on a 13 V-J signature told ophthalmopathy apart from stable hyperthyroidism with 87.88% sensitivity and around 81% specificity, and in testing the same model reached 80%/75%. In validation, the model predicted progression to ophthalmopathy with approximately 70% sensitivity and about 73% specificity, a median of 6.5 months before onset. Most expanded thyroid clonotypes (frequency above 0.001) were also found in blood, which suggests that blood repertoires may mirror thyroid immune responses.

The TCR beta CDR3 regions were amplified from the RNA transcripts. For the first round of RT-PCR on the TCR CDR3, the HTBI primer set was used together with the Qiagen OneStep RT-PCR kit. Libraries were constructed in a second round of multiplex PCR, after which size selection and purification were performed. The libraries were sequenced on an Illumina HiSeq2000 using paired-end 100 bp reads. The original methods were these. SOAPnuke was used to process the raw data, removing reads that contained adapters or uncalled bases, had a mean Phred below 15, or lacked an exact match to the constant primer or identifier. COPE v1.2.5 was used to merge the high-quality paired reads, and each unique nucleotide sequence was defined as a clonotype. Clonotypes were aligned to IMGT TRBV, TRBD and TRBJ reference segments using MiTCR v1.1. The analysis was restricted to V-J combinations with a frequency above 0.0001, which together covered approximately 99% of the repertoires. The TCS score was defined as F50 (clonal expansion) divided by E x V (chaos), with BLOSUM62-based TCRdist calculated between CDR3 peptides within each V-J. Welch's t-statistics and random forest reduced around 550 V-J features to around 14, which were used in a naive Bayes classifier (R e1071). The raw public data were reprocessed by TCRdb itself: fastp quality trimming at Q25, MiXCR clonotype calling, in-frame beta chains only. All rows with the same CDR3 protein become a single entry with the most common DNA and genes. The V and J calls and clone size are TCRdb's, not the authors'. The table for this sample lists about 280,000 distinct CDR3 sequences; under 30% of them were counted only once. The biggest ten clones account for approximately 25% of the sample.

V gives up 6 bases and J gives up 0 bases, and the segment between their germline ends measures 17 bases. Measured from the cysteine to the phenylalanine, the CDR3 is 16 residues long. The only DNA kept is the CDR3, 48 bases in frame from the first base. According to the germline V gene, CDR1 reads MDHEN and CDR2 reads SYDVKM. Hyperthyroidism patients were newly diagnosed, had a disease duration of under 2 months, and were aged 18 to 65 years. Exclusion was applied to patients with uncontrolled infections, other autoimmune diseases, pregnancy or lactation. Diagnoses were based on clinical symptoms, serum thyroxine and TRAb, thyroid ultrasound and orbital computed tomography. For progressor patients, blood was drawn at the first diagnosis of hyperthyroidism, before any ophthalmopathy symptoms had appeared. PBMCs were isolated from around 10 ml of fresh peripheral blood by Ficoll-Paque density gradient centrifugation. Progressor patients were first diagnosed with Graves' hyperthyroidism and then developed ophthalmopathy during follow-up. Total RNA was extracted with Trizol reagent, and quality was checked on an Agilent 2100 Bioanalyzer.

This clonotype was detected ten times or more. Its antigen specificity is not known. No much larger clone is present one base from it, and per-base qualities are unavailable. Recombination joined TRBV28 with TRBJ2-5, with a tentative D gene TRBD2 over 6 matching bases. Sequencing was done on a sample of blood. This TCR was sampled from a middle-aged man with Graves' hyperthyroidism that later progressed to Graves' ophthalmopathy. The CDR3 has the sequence CASRTNREPDQETQYF. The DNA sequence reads TGTGCCAGCAGAACTAATCGGGAGCCGGACCAAGAGACCCAGTACTTC.